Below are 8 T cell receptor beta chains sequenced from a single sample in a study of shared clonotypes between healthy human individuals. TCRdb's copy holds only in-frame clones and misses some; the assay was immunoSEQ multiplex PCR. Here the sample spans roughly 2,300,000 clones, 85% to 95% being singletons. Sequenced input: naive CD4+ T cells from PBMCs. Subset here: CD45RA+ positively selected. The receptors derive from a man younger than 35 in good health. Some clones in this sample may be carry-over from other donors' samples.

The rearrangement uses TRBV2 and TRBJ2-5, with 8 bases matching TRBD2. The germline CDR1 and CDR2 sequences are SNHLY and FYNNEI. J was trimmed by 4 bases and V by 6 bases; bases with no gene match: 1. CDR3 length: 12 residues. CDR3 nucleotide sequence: TGTGCCAGCAGCCGGGGGGGAGAGACCCAGTACTTC. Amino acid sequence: CASSRGGETQYF.

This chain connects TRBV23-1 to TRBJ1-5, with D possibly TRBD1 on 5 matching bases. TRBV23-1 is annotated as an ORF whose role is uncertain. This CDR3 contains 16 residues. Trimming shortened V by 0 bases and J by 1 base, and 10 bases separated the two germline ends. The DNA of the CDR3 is TGCGCCAGCAGTCAATCGGGCGGGGCGAGCAATCAGCCCCAGCATTTT. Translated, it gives CASSQSGGASNQPQHF.

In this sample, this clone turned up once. In DNA, the CDR3 is TGCAGCGGCGGGTCCCGGAGCACAGATACGCAGTATTTT. Translating it yields CSGGSRSTDTQYF. This chain uses TRBV29-1 with TRBJ2-3; weak D call: TRBD2 (5 bases). V was shortened by 7 bases and J by 0 bases, with 11 bases between the two germline ends. The CDR3 runs 13 residues. Per the germline V gene, CDR1 is SQVTM and CDR2 is ANQGSEA.

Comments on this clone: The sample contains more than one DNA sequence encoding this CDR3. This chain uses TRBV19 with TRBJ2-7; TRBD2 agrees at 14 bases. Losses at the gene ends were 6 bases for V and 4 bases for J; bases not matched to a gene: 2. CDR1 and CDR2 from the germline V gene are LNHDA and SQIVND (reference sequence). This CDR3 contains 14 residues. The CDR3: CASRGTSGSYEQYF. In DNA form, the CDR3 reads TGTGCCAGTAGAGGGACTAGCGGGAGTTACGAGCAGTACTTC.

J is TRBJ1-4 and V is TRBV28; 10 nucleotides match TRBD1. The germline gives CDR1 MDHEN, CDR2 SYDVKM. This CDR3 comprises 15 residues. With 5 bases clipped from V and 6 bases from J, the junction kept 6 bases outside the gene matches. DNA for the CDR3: TGTGCCAGCAGTAACCCGACAGGGGGCTATGAAAAACTGTTTTTT. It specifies CASSNPTGGYEKLFF.

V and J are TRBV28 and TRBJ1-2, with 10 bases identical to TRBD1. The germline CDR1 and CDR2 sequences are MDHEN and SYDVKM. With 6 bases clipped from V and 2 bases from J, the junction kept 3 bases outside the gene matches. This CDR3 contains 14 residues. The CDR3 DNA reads TGTGCCAGCAGAGGGGGACAGGGGAACTATGGCTACACCTTC. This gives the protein CASRGGQGNYGYTF.

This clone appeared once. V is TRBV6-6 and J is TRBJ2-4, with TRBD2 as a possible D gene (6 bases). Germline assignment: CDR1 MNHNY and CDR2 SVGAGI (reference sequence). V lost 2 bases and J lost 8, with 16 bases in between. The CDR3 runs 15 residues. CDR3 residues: CASSYAGQGRHIQYF. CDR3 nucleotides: TGTGCCAGCAGTTACGCGGGGCAGGGTCGGCACATTCAGTACTTC.

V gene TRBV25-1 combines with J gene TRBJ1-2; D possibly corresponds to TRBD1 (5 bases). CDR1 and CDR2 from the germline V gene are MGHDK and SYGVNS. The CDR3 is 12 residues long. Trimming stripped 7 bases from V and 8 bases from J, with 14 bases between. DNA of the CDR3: TGTGCCAGCACCCCGGGACTGGGGGGCTACACCTTC. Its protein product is CASTPGLGGYTF.